The 27 T cell receptor beta chains below all came from one sample that was sequenced in a study of blood T cell repertoires in COVID-19. TCRdb's table, derived via immunoSEQ multiplex PCR, lists solely in-frame clones and lacks some. The sample shows over 140,000 clones, 77% of them seen only once. The specimen sequenced was peripheral blood. These receptors were taken from a woman between 50 and 59 years old with active or convalescent COVID-19.

This clone was counted only a few times. The chain couples TRBV7-9 to TRBJ1-5, with D unresolved. The CDR3 has 16 amino acids. V was trimmed by 5 bases and J by 1 base, leaving 15 bases between them. CDR1 and CDR2 from the germline V gene are SEHNR and FQNEAQ (reference sequence). CDR3 protein: CASSASGLRSNQPQHF. CDR3 DNA: TGTGCCAGCAGCGCAAGCGGGTTGCGAAGCAATCAGCCCCAGCATTTT.

This chain uses TRBV6-2 or TRBV6-3 with TRBJ1-5, with a weak D call TRBD1 (5 bases). V was pared by 5 bases and J by 5 bases, with 13 bases between. Germline V gene data show CDR1 as MNHEY and CDR2 as SVGEGT. The CDR3 runs to 14 residues. CDR3 amino acids: CASSLREAYQPQHF. CDR3 bases: TGTGCCAGCAGTCTCAGGGAGGCATATCAGCCCCAGCATTTT.

The V call is TRBV2, the J call TRBJ2-1, with D possibly matching TRBD1 (6 bases). CDR3 size: 14 residues. CDR1 is SNHLY, CDR2 FYNNEI, per germline. V lost 7 bases, J lost 11 bases, and 21 bases lay in between. This chain's CDR3 is CASMLTGAQGKQFF. DNA of the CDR3: TGTGCCAGCATGCTGACAGGAGCTCAGGGGAAGCAGTTCTTC.

This clone appeared many times. This chain links TRBV5-1 with TRBJ2-7; 7 nucleotides line up with TRBD2. V was pared by 7 bases and J by 5 bases, with 12 bases of the junction left unmatched. The CDR3 spans 14 residues. Per the germline V gene, CDR1 is SGHRS and CDR2 is YFSETQ. CDR3 coding DNA: TGCGCCAGCGCCCTTGGCCTAGCGGTCGACGAGCAGTACTTC. Translating it yields CASALGLAVDEQYF.

This clone has more than one count but fewer than ten. This sequence joins TRBV11-2 and TRBJ1-2, with 7 nucleotides matching TRBD1. V was pared by 7 bases and J by 2 bases, with 4 bases of the junction left unmatched. CDR1 SGHAT and CDR2 FQNNGV come from the germline V gene. The CDR3 runs 13 residues. The CDR3 here is CASTPGQNYGYTF. CDR3 sequence (DNA): TGTGCCAGCACTCCGGGACAGAACTATGGCTACACCTTC.

This clone was seen just once. The gene calls are TRBV3-1 (or the pseudogene TRBV3-2) and TRBJ1-1; possibly TRBD1 for D (6 bases). This CDR3 comprises 14 residues. The germline V gene has CDR1 LGHDT and CDR2 YNNKEL (reference sequence). Trimming left V 6 bases short and J 1 base short, with 12 bases between. The CDR3 protein is CASSNDRRNTEAFF. Here the CDR3 DNA reads TGTGCCAGCAGTAACGACAGGAGGAACACTGAAGCTTTCTTT.

This chain uses TRBV4-3 with TRBJ2-7, with D possibly matching TRBD2 (5 bases). The CDR3 covers 14 residues. The germline V and J ends were trimmed by 2 bases and 3 bases, with 11 bases remaining between them. From germline, CDR1 is LGHNA and CDR2 YSLEER. This chain's CDR3 is CASSQSTRNYEQYF. CDR3 DNA sequence: TGCGCCAGCAGCCAATCCACTAGAAACTACGAGCAGTACTTC.

This clone was detected once. This chain uses TRBV16 with TRBJ2-2, with 11 nucleotides matching TRBD2. The trim removed 4 bases at V and 2 bases at J, leaving 0 bases unmatched. Germline CDR1 is KGHSY and CDR2 is FQNENV. The CDR3 is 15 residues long. The CDR3 protein is CASSRLAGNTGELFF. Here the CDR3 DNA reads TGTGCCAGCAGCCGACTAGCGGGAAACACCGGGGAGCTGTTTTTT.

The V gene is TRBV4-3, the J gene TRBJ1-2; no definite D call. V lost 2 bases to trimming and J lost 4 bases, with 5 bases between them. Germline-derived CDR1 and CDR2 are LGHNA and YSLEER. This CDR3 has 12 residues. The CDR3 DNA is TGCGCCAGCAGCCAATCAGGCTATGGCTACACCTTC. It is translated as CASSQSGYGYTF.

There are a few counts of this clone. The chain carries TRBV3-1 (or the pseudogene TRBV3-2) and TRBJ2-7; 8 nucleotides line up with TRBD2. The germline CDR1 and CDR2 sequences are LGHDT and YNNKEL (reference sequence). The CDR3 length is 18 residues. V trimming: 0 bases; J trimming: 2 bases; junction bases outside the gene matches: 12. The CDR3 reads CASSQEGLIAGRAYEQYF. The CDR3 DNA sequence: TGTGCCAGCAGCCAAGAAGGACTAATAGCGGGGAGAGCCTACGAGCAGTACTTC.

V usage is TRBV29-1 and J usage is TRBJ1-2; 10 bases match TRBD1. This CDR3 spans 16 amino acids. Germline trimming cut 1 base from V and 5 bases from J; bases unmatched to any gene: 10. Germline V lookup: CDR1 SQVTM, CDR2 ANQGSEA. CDR3 in amino acids: CSVEVRGQGQTYGYTF. CDR3 nucleotides: TGCAGCGTTGAAGTTAGGGGACAGGGGCAGACTTATGGCTACACCTTC.

This clone appeared a few times. This chain joins TRBV2 and TRBJ1-2; 9 bases agree with TRBD1. The germline CDR1 and CDR2 sequences are SNHLY and FYNNEI. J gave up 8 bases and V 2 bases, and 9 bases lay outside the gene matches. The CDR3 has 15 residues. CDR3: CASSEFRDRATGYTF. As DNA, the CDR3 is TGTGCCAGCAGTGAATTCCGGGACAGGGCGACCGGCTACACCTTC.

The gene calls are TRBV5-1 and TRBJ1-1; D gene ambiguous. The V end lost 0 bases, the J end lost 2 bases, and 8 bases lay between the germline ends. This CDR3 is built from 14 residues. Germline V gives CDR1 SGHRS, CDR2 YFSETQ. The DNA for the CDR3 is TGCGCCAGCAGCTTGGTGAGGGATAACACTGAAGCTTTCTTT. Its translation is CASSLVRDNTEAFF.

V is TRBV2 and J is TRBJ2-5; maybe TRBD1 (6 bases). CDR1 is SNHLY, CDR2 FYNNEI, per germline. With 7 bases removed from V and 4 bases from J, the gap between germline ends came to 16 bases. The CDR3 is made up of 14 amino acids. The CDR3 bases are TGTGCCAGCACGAGACAGGTTGTCTTAGAGACCCAGTACTTC. Translation: CASTRQVVLETQYF.

This chain uses TRBV7-2 with TRBJ1-5; TRBD1 aligns across 7 bases. The CDR3 runs 14 residues. Losses at the gene ends were 5 bases for V and 2 bases for J; bases not matched to a gene: 3. Germline V gene lookup returns CDR1 SGHTA and CDR2 FQGNSA. The CDR3 loop is CASSPQGGNQPQHF. The DNA of the CDR3 is TGTGCCAGCAGCCCTCAGGGGGGCAATCAGCCCCAGCATTTT.

The V gene is TRBV30, the J gene TRBJ1-3; D possibly corresponds to TRBD1 (6 bases). This CDR3 is built from 13 residues. Trimming shortened V by 5 bases and J by 2 bases, and 10 bases separated the two germline ends. Germline V gene lookup returns CDR1 GTSNPN and CDR2 SVGIG (reference sequence). The CDR3 protein is CAWGQNTGNTIYF. CDR3 in DNA: TGTGCCTGGGGACAGAATACTGGAAACACCATATATTTT.

The chain couples TRBV6-5 to TRBJ1-2, with D possibly TRBD1 on 6 matching bases. V was trimmed by 4 bases and J by 6 bases, leaving 18 bases between them. The CDR3 spans 15 residues. Germline-derived CDR1 and CDR2 are MNHEY and SVGAGI. CDR3 DNA: TGTGCCAGCAGTTCCTCGGGCCTACAGGGAGATGGCTACACCTTC. Encoded protein: CASSSSGLQGDGYTF.

V gene TRBV18 combines with J gene TRBJ2-1; maybe TRBD1 (6 bases). The CDR3 sequence is 16 residues long. V lost 3 bases, J lost 5 bases, and 17 bases lay in between. Germline loops: CDR1 KGHSH, CDR2 LQKENI. The CDR3 reads CASSPRNPGDDNEQFF. The CDR3 DNA reads as TGTGCCAGCTCACCTCGAAATCCAGGGGATGACAATGAGCAGTTCTTC.

This chain joins TRBV19 and TRBJ2-3; 10 nucleotides align to TRBD2. The CDR3 sequence is 19 residues long. After removal of 1 base from V and 2 bases from J, the junction contained 12 bases not matched to a gene. Germline CDR1 LNHDA, CDR2 SQIVND (reference sequence). The CDR3 bases are TGTGCCAGTAGTATAGGGTGGCCTAGCGGGGGAGTTCCCACAGATACGCAGTATTTT. Encoded protein: CASSIGWPSGGVPTDTQYF. Complete variable domain (other parts from reference TRBV19 and TRBJ2-3): DGGITQSPKYLFRKEGQNVTLSCEQNLNHDAMYWYRQDPGQGLRLIYYSQIVNDFQKGDIAEGYSVSREKKESFPLTVTSAQKNPTAFYLCASSIGWPSGGVPTDTQYFGPGTRLTVL.

The rearrangement joins TRBV7-2 to TRBJ2-7, with unresolved D. This CDR3 has 15 residues. V dropped 5 bases and J dropped 3 bases, with 17 bases sitting between them. The germline CDR1 and CDR2 sequences are SGHTA and FQGNSA. CDR3 loop: CASSPRPTSFYEQYF. The CDR3 bases are TGTGCCAGCAGCCCCCGCCCGACAAGCTTCTACGAGCAGTACTTC.

The chain recombines TRBV5-4 with TRBJ2-3; D gene uncertain. V was cut by 8 bases and J by 6 bases, with 25 bases left in between. From germline, CDR1 is SGHNT and CDR2 YYREEE (reference sequence). This CDR3 is 16 amino acids long. The CDR3 bases are TGTGCCAGAAAACAAAACCAGGTTCCCTCACGGGATACGCAGTATTTT. It is translated as CARKQNQVPSRDTQYF.

This clone was detected only once. The chain combines TRBV9 with TRBJ1-3; unclear D gene. The length of the CDR3 is 15 residues. V was trimmed by 3 bases and J by 0 bases, leaving 10 bases between them. Germline-derived CDR1 and CDR2 are SGDLS and YYNGEE. The CDR3 sequence is CASSALGVSGNTIYF. For the CDR3, the DNA is TGTGCCAGCAGCGCACTCGGGGTCTCTGGAAACACCATATATTTT.

DNA for the CDR3: TGTGCCAGCAGCTCCCCGGTACGAGATGAGCAGTTCTTC. This sequence encodes CASSSPVRDEQFF. The chain uses TRBV9 and TRBJ2-1; D not certain. This CDR3 has 13 amino acids. Germline loops: CDR1 SGDLS, CDR2 YYNGEE. The V end was cut by 4 bases, the J end by 8 bases, with 13 bases between.

The chain joins TRBV1 to TRBJ1-5. TRBV1 is annotated as a pseudogene. This CDR3 region has 15 residues. In DNA, the CDR3 is TGCACCAGCAGCCAAAAGGTAGGAGCTATTCAGCCCCAGCATTTT. It encodes CTSSQKVGAIQPQHF.

The genes are TRBV6-2 or TRBV6-3 and TRBJ1-1, with D possibly matching TRBD1 (6 bases). The CDR3 is 15 residues long. The germline V gene has CDR1 MNHEY and CDR2 SVGEGT. V was pared by 6 bases and J by 4 bases, with 18 bases between. CDR3 nucleotides: TGTGCCAGCAGCTCCCGACAGGCCAGGGGCACTGAAGCTTTCTTT. Its translation is CASSSRQARGTEAFF.

This sequence joins TRBV30 and TRBJ2-7; 16 bases match TRBD2. CDR3 size: 23 residues. Germline lookup yields CDR1 GTSNPN and CDR2 SVGIG (reference sequence). The V gene end was trimmed by 3 bases and the J gene end by 0 bases; junction bases not matched to a gene: 23. CDR3 in DNA: TGTGCCTGGAGCCCCTGGTCTCTTTTAATTGGGACTAGCGGGGGGGAGAGCTCCTACGAGCAGTACTTC. This encodes CAWSPWSLLIGTSGGESSYEQYF.

This chain uses TRBV19 with TRBJ2-3; 8 bases map to TRBD1. This CDR3 spans 16 amino acids. The V gene's germline CDR1 is LNHDA and CDR2 SQIVND (reference sequence). With 3 bases clipped from V and 1 base from J, the junction kept 6 bases outside the gene matches. CDR3 amino acids: CASSILGTGRTDTQYF. The CDR3, as DNA: TGTGCCAGTAGTATTCTCGGGACAGGTCGCACAGATACGCAGTATTTT.